This entry lists 27 T cell receptor beta chains sequenced from one sample in a study of blood T cell repertoires in COVID-19. TCRdb's copy holds only in-frame clones and misses some; the assay was immunoSEQ multiplex PCR. The data show 80,000 to 85,000 clones, with under 90% seen just once and roughly 14% held by the top ten. What was sequenced was peripheral blood. These receptors originate from a human donor in a cohort sampled during active COVID-19.

This clone was picked up a small number of times. V and J are TRBV28 and TRBJ1-1; D not certain. Germline assignment: CDR1 MDHEN and CDR2 SYDVKM. The CDR3 covers 15 residues. V lost 2 bases and J 1 base, leaving 11 bases between the germline ends. The CDR3 protein is CASSLGRVGNTEAFF. The CDR3 nucleotides read TGTGCCAGCAGTTTAGGCCGGGTGGGGAACACTGAAGCTTTCTTT.

The rearrangement uses TRBV11-2 and TRBJ2-7; 10 bases match TRBD1. Germline CDR1 and CDR2: SGHAT and FQNNGV. J lost 4 bases, V lost 5 bases, and 5 bases had no gene match. The CDR3 has 14 residues. Here the CDR3 reads CASSIGTGVYEQYF. DNA of the CDR3: TGTGCCAGCAGCATCGGGACAGGGGTTTACGAGCAGTACTTC.

In its sample, this clone was seen once. The J gene is TRBJ1-2, the V gene TRBV9; D perhaps matches TRBD1 (5 bases). V was cut by 3 bases and J by 3 bases, with 12 bases left in between. Germline loops: CDR1 SGDLS, CDR2 YYNGEE. CDR3 length: 14 residues. The CDR3 bases are TGTGCCAGCAGCGCCAGGGTAGCGGACTATGGCTACACCTTC. Its translation: CASSARVADYGYTF.

This clone was picked up a small number of times. This chain uses TRBV7-3 with TRBJ2-1; perhaps TRBD2 as D (6 bases). V lost 6 bases and J 2 bases, leaving 14 bases between the germline ends. Germline V lookup: CDR1 SGHTA, CDR2 FQGTGA. The CDR3 runs to 15 residues. DNA of the CDR3: TGTGCCAGCAGTCTCCCCGGGGGAACCTACAATGAGCAGTTCTTC. The encoded protein is CASSLPGGTYNEQFF.

This clone showed up many times. The genes are TRBV10-1 and TRBJ1-1; TRBD1 matches 8 bases. This CDR3 region has 13 residues. V lost 6 bases, J lost 5 bases, and 5 bases stayed unmatched. CDR1 WNHNN and CDR2 SYGVQD come from the germline V gene (reference sequence). CDR3 residues: CASSRGLWTEAFF. In DNA form, the CDR3 reads TGCGCCAGCAGCAGGGGGCTTTGGACTGAAGCTTTCTTT.

The chain links TRBV9 to TRBJ2-1, with D maybe TRBD2 (6 bases). The CDR3 length is 17 residues. CDR1 SGDLS and CDR2 YYNGEE come from the germline V gene. With 3 bases removed from V and 0 bases from J, the gap between germline ends came to 16 bases. The CDR3 coding sequence is TGTGCCAGCAGCGAAGACCCGGGGGTGCCCTCCTACAATGAGCAGTTCTTC. The encoded protein is CASSEDPGVPSYNEQFF.

The rearrangement uses TRBV7-2 and TRBJ2-1, with a possible D match to TRBD2 (6 bases). V lost 3 bases and J 4 bases, leaving 13 bases between the germline ends. Germline assignment: CDR1 SGHTA and CDR2 FQGNSA. There are 15 residues in the CDR3. The CDR3 here is CASSFWRVPYNEQFF. As DNA, the CDR3 is TGTGCCAGCAGCTTCTGGAGGGTCCCTTACAATGAGCAGTTCTTC.

This clone was counted a few times. This rearrangement joins TRBV9 to TRBJ2-5; 9 bases fit TRBD2. V lost 3 bases to trimming and J lost 6 bases; unmatched junction nucleotides: 9. Germline V gives CDR1 SGDLS, CDR2 YYNGEE. The CDR3 spans 15 residues. The CDR3 DNA sequence: TGTGCCAGCAGCGGCGCGGGGGGGGCTCAGAAGACCCAGTACTTC. Translated, it gives CASSGAGGAQKTQYF.

J is TRBJ1-6 and V is TRBV5-1; 8 positions agree with TRBD1. Germline CDR1 and CDR2: SGHRS and YFSETQ. The CDR3 contains 15 residues. The V gene end was trimmed by 0 bases and the J gene end by 8 bases; junction bases not matched to a gene: 4. As DNA, the CDR3 is TGCGCCAGCAGCTTGGCAGGACAGGGTTATTCACCCCTCCACTTT. Protein sequence: CASSLAGQGYSPLHF.

The rearrangement uses TRBV27 and TRBJ2-7; D ambiguous. The CDR3 is 14 residues long. V was shortened by 1 base and J by 1 base, with 8 bases between the two germline ends. The V gene's germline CDR1 is MNHEY and CDR2 SMNVEV (reference sequence). CDR3 bases: TGTGCCAGCAGTTTATTCCCCCAATCCTACGAGCAGTACTTC. This sequence encodes CASSLFPQSYEQYF.

The chain combines TRBV4-2 with TRBJ2-1, with TRBD2 matching 7 bases. Germline V gene data show CDR1 as LGHNA and CDR2 as YNFKEQ. The CDR3 has 17 amino acids. Unmatched junction bases numbered 9, after V lost 0 bases and J lost 4 bases. For the CDR3, the DNA is TGTGCCAGCAGCCAAGACTCCCAGGGCGGGGGATACAATGAGCAGTTCTTC. Amino acids: CASSQDSQGGGYNEQFF.

J is TRBJ1-6 and V is TRBV5-6, with TRBD1 matching over 7 bases. Germline loops: CDR1 SGHDT, CDR2 YYEEEE. The CDR3 is 14 residues long. The trim removed 2 bases at V and 9 bases at J, leaving 5 bases unmatched. The CDR3 DNA reads TGTGCCAGCAGCTTCGGGGACAGTTTTTCACCCCTCCACTTT. This translates into CASSFGDSFSPLHF.

The DNA of the CDR3 is TGTGCCAGCAGTCGGTCCCGTCCCGAGACAGATACGCAGTATTTT. It specifies CASSRSRPETDTQYF. The chain carries TRBV27 and TRBJ2-3; D is ambiguous. The CDR3 spans 15 residues. Trimming took off 5 bases at V and 3 bases at J, with 15 bases between the two ends. Germline CDR1 and CDR2: MNHEY and SMNVEV (reference sequence).

The chain links TRBV12-5 to TRBJ2-3, with 7 bases fitting TRBD1. The CDR3 loop spans 15 amino acids. Trimming at V came to 5 bases and at J to 5 bases, leaving 10 bases not matched to a gene. Per the germline V gene, CDR1 is LGHNT and CDR2 is FRNRAP. This CDR3 reads CASGPTGSVRDTQYF. CDR3 DNA sequence: TGTGCTAGTGGTCCGACAGGGAGTGTGAGAGATACGCAGTATTTT.

J is TRBJ2-5 and V is TRBV2; 13 bases are shared with TRBD2. CDR3 length: 15 amino acids. Trimming removed 10 bases from V and 2 bases from J; junction bases left unmatched: 7. CDR1 and CDR2 from the germline V gene are SNHLY and FYNNEI. The CDR3 sequence: CATKTSGGTQETQYF. Here the CDR3 DNA reads TGTGCCACAAAGACTAGCGGGGGGACACAAGAGACCCAGTACTTC.

The V and J genes are TRBV9 and TRBJ2-1; 10 bases fit TRBD1. CDR1 is SGDLS, CDR2 YYNGEE, per germline. V lost 3 bases, J lost 4 bases, and 10 bases stayed unmatched. The CDR3 runs to 17 residues. The CDR3 here is CASSAGLGTGVYNEQFF. The CDR3 DNA reads as TGTGCCAGCAGCGCTGGATTAGGGACAGGGGTTTACAATGAGCAGTTCTTC.

The genes are TRBV7-3 and TRBJ2-1; TRBD2 agrees at 7 bases. Germline loops: CDR1 SGHTA, CDR2 FQGTGA. V dropped 2 bases and J dropped 2; count of bases not matched to a gene: 0. This CDR3 spans 14 amino acids. The CDR3 DNA sequence: TGTGCCAGCAGCTTAGCGGGGGCCTACAATGAGCAGTTCTTC. Translated: CASSLAGAYNEQFF.

This rearrangement joins TRBV14 to TRBJ1-6; 8 bases agree with TRBD1. The CDR3 loop spans 14 amino acids. With V trimmed by 0 bases and J by 12 bases, 4 bases remained unmatched. Germline-derived CDR1 and CDR2 are SGHDN and FVKESK. DNA for the CDR3: TGTGCCAGCAGCCAAGAAATTACAGGGGGACCCCTCCACTTT. Residues: CASSQEITGGPLHF.

J is TRBJ1-2 and V is TRBV7-8; the D is unclear. The V end lost 3 bases, the J end lost 4 bases, and 18 bases lay between the germline ends. The CDR3 is made up of 16 amino acids. Germline CDR1 is SGHVS and CDR2 is FQNEAQ. The CDR3 nucleotides read TGTGCCAGCAGCTTTCTTGCCTCCACTCCTACCTATGGCTACACCTTC. It specifies CASSFLASTPTYGYTF.

This chain links TRBV7-3 with TRBJ1-3; tentatively, D is TRBD1 (5 bases). The CDR3 length is 13 residues. The V end lost 5 bases, the J end lost 2 bases, and 7 bases lay between the germline ends. CDR1 and CDR2 (germline): SGHTA, FQGTGA. CDR3 sequence: CASSPGTGNTIYF. The DNA of the CDR3 is TGTGCCAGCAGCCCAGGGACTGGAAACACCATATATTTT. The complete variable domain, with remaining parts taken from reference TRBV7-3 and TRBJ1-3, reads GAGVSQTPSNKVTEKGKYVELRCDPISGHTALYWYRQSLGQGPEFLIYFQGTGAADDSGLPNDRFFAVRPEGSVSTLKIQRTERGDSAVYLCASSPGTGNTIYFGEGSWLTVV.

The CDR3 DNA reads TGTGCCAGCAGCTTAGAACCCGGGAACATTCAGTACTTC. Translation: CASSLEPGNIQYF. The V and J genes are TRBV11-2 and TRBJ2-4; D is uncertain. V dropped 0 bases and J dropped 7 bases, with 7 bases sitting between them. Looked up from germline, CDR1 is SGHAT and CDR2 is FQNNGV. The length of the CDR3 is 13 residues. Full variable domain (remainder filled in from reference TRBV11-2 and TRBJ2-4): EAGVAQSPRYKIIEKRQSVAFWCNPISGHATLYWYQQILGQGPKLLIQFQNNGVVDDSQLPKDRFSAERLKGVDSTLKIQPAKLEDSAVYLCASSLEPGNIQYFGAGTRLSVL.

There are a few counts of this clone. The V call is TRBV3-1 (or the pseudogene TRBV3-2), the J call TRBJ1-3; a weak D match, TRBD1 (6 bases). The germline V and J ends were trimmed by 2 bases and 15 bases, with 20 bases remaining between them. CDR1 and CDR2 (germline): LGHDT, YNNKEL (reference sequence). The CDR3 is made up of 14 amino acids. The CDR3 loop reads CASSQSDTTRGGYF. The CDR3 nucleotides read TGTGCCAGCAGCCAATCTGACACTACGAGGGGGGGATATTTT.

The chain uses TRBV6-1 and TRBJ1-3, with no clear D. Per the germline V gene, CDR1 is MNHNS and CDR2 is SASEGT. CDR3 size: 15 residues. Trimming stripped 3 bases from V and 3 bases from J, with 12 bases between. The CDR3, as DNA: TGTGCCAGCAGTGATCCCGGGAGGTATGGAAACACCATATATTTT. This translates into CASSDPGRYGNTIYF.

J is TRBJ1-2 and V is TRBV19, with 9 nucleotides matching TRBD1. Germline values: CDR1 LNHDA, CDR2 SQIVND (reference sequence). With 10 bases clipped from V and 6 bases from J, the junction kept 27 bases outside the gene matches. The CDR3 is made up of 19 amino acids. This CDR3 is CATQNQLRTGEGYGDGYTF. The DNA of the CDR3 is TGTGCCACCCAAAACCAACTGCGGACAGGGGAAGGCTATGGGGATGGCTACACCTTC.

The rearrangement joins TRBV5-6 to TRBJ2-7; 9 positions match TRBD1. This CDR3 is 18 amino acids long. Trimming at V came to 5 bases and at J to 3 bases, leaving 18 bases not matched to a gene. The V gene's germline CDR1 is SGHDT and CDR2 YYEEEE. The chain's CDR3 is CASSSYRDRELGGYEQYF. The DNA of the CDR3 is TGTGCCAGCAGTTCTTACAGGGACAGGGAACTTGGGGGCTACGAGCAGTACTTC.

This clone came up a few times. This rearrangement joins TRBV13 to TRBJ2-3, with D possibly matching TRBD1 (6 bases). The CDR3 runs to 12 residues. Trimming removed 6 bases at V and 5 bases at J, with 9 bases between. Germline-derived CDR1 and CDR2 are PRHDT and FYEKMQ (reference sequence). The CDR3 coding sequence is TGTGCCAGCAGGGGGGCGGGAGATACGCAGTATTTT. Translation: CASRGAGDTQYF.

This clone appeared a few times. The chain combines TRBV18 with TRBJ2-2; tentative D call: TRBD1 (6 bases). Deletions cut 3 bases from V and 4 bases from J, with 12 bases between. This CDR3 comprises 15 residues. The V gene's germline CDR1 is KGHSH and CDR2 LQKENI. The CDR3, as DNA: TGTGCCAGCTCACCCGCCGGGACACTCACCGGGGAGCTGTTTTTT. Translated: CASSPAGTLTGELFF.